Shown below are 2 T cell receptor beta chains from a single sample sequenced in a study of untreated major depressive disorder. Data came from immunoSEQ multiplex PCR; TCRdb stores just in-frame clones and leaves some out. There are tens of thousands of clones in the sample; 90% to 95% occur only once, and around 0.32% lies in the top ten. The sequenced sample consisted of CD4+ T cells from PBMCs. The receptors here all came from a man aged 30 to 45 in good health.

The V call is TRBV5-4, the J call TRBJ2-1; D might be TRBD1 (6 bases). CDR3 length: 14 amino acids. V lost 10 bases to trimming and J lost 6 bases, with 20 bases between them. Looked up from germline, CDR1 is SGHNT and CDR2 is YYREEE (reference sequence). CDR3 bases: TGTGCCGTTTCACCGGACAGATCCGTCAATGAGCAGTTCTTC. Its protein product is CAVSPDRSVNEQFF.

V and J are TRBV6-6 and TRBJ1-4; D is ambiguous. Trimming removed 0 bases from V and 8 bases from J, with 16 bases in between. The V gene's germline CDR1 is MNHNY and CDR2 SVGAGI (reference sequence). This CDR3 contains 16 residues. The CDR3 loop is CASSYSEILGGEKLFF. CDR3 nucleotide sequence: TGTGCCAGCAGTTACTCTGAGATTCTGGGAGGGGAAAAACTGTTTTTT.